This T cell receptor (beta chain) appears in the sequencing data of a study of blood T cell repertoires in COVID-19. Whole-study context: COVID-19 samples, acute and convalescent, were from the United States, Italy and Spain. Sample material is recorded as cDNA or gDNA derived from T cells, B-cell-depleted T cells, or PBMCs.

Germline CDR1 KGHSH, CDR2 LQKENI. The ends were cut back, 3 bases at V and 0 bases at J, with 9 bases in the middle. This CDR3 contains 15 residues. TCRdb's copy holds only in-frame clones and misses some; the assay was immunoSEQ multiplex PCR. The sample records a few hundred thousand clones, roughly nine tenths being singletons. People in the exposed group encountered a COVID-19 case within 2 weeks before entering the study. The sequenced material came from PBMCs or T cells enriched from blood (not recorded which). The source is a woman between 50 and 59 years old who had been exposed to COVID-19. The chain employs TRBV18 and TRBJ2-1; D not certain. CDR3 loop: CASSPEMSSYNEQFF. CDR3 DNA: TGTGCCAGCTCACCCGAGATGAGCTCCTACAATGAGCAGTTCTTC. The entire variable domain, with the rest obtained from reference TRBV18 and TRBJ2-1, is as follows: NAGVMQNPRHLVRRRGQEARLRCSPMKGHSHVYWYRQLPEEGLKFMVYLQKENIIDESGMPKERFSAEFPKEGPSILRIQQVVRGDSAAYFCASSPEMSSYNEQFFGPGTRLTVL.